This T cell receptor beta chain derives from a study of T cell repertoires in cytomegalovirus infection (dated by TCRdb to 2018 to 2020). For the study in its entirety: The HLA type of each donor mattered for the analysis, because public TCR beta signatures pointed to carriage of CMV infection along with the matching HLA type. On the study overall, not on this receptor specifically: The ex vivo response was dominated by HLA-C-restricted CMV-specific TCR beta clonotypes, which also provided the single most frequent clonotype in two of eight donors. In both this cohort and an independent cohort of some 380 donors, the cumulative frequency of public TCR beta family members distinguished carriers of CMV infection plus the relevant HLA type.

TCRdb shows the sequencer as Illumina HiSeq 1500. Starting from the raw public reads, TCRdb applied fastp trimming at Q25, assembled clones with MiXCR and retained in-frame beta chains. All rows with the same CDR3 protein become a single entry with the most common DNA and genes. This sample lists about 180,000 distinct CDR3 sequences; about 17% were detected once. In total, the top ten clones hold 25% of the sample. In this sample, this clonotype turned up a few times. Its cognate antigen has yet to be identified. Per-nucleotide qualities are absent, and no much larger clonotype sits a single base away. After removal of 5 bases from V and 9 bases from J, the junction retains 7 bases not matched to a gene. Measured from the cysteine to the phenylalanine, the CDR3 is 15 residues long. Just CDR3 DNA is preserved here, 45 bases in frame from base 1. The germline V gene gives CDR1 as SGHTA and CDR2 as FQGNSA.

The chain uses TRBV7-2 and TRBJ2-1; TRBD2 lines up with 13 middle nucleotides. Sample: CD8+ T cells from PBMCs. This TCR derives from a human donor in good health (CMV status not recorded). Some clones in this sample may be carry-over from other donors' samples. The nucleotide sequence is TGTGCCAGCAGCGCACTAGCGGGGGGGCCCAGTGAGCAGTTCTTC. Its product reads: CASSALAGGPSEQFF.